The sequence of this TCR beta chain was determined in a study of tumor-infiltrating lymphocytes in primary liver carcinoma. The authors made TCR beta cDNA from approximately 500 ng total RNA with a constant-region primer. Libraries of TCR beta came from three nested multiplex PCR rounds with slightly modified ARM-PCR. Running nine to ten cycles apiece, the first two PCR rounds relied on TRBV1-TRBV30 forward primers together with a C-beta reverse primer. TCRdb reprocessed the multiplex PCR reads with MiXCR, giving one entry per CDR3 protein. The data hold about 320,000 distinct CDR3 sequences, with roughly two thirds observed a single time. Germline DNA was also extracted, and blood RNA was taken from unsorted whole blood. The CDR3 extends over 15 amino acids. Germline-derived CDR1 and CDR2 are MNHNY and SVGAGI (reference sequence). The V end was cut by 0 bases, the J end by 4 bases, with 9 bases between.

Ten or more counts support this clonotype. This chain links TRBV6-6 with TRBJ2-2; the D is unclear. Sequencing was done on a sample of peripheral blood. The origin of this receptor is a man aged 35-49 years with primary liver carcinoma and hepatitis B virus infection. The CDR3 protein is CASSYSRGFTGELFF. For the CDR3, the DNA is TGTGCCAGCAGTTACTCGAGAGGCTTCACCGGGGAGCTGTTTTTT.